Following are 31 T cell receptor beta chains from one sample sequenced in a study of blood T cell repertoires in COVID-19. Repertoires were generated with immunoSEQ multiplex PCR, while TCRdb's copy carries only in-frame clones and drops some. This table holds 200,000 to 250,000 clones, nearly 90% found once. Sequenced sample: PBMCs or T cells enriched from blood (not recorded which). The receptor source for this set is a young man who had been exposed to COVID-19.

Here the CDR3 reads CASRLHSGNTIYF. In DNA, the CDR3 is TGTGCCAGCAGACTTCACTCTGGAAACACCATATATTTT. The chain combines TRBV9 with TRBJ1-3; unclear D gene. Germline CDR1 reads SGDLS; CDR2 reads YYNGEE. This CDR3 has 13 residues. The ends were cut back, 5 bases at V and 0 bases at J, with 6 bases in the middle.

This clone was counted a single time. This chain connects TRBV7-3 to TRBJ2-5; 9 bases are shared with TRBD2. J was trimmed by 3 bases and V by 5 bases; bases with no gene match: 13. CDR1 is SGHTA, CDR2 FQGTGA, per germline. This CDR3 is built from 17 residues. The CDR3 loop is CASSPGLAGPEEETQYF. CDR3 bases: TGTGCCAGCAGCCCAGGGCTAGCGGGGCCGGAGGAAGAGACCCAGTACTTC.

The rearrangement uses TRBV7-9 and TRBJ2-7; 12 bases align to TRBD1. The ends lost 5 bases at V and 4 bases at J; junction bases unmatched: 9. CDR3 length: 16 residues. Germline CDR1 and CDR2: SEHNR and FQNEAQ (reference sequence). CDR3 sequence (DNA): TGTGCCAGCAGCCCGGGGGGGACAGGGGGCTCTTACGAGCAGTACTTC. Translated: CASSPGGTGGSYEQYF.

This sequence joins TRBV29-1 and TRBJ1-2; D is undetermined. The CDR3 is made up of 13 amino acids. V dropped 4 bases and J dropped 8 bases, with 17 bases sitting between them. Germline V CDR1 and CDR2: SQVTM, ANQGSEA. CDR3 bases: TGCAGCGTTGGAAAGAACCCGCGGTTGGGCTACACCTTC. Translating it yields CSVGKNPRLGYTF.

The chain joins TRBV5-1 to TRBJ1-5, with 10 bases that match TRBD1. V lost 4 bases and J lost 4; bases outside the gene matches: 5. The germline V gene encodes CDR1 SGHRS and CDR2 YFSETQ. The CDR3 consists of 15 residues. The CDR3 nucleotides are TGCGCCAGCAGCCCGGACAGGGGGGCGAATCAGCCCCAGCATTTT. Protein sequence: CASSPDRGANQPQHF.

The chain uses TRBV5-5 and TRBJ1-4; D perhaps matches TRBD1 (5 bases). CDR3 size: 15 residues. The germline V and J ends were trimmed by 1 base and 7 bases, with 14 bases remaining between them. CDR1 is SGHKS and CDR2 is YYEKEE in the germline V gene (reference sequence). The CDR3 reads CASSLRPGLGEKLFF. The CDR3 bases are TGTGCCAGCAGCTTGAGGCCGGGACTCGGTGAAAAACTGTTTTTT.

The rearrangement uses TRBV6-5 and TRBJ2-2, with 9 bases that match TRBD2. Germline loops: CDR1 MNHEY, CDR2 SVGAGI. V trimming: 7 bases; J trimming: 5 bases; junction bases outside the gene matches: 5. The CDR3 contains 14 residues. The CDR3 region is CASMAGGGTGELFF. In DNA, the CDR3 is TGTGCCAGCATGGCGGGGGGGGGTACCGGGGAGCTGTTTTTT.

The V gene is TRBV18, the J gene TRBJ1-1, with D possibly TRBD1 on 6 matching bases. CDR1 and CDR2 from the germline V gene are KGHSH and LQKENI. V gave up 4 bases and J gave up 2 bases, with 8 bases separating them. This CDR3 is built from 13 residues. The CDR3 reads CASSQGDNTEAFF. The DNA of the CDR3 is TGTGCCAGCTCACAGGGGGATAACACTGAAGCTTTCTTT.

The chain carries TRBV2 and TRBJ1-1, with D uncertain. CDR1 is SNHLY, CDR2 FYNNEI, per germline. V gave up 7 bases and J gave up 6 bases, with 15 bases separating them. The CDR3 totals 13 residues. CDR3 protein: CASNKGEAAEAFF. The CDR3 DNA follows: TGTGCCAGCAATAAGGGAGAAGCCGCTGAAGCTTTCTTT.

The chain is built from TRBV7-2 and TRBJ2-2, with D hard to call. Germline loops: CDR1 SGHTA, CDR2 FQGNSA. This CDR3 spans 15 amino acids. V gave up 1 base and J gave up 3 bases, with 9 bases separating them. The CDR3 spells CASSLVLPDTGELFF. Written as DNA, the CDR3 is TGTGCCAGCAGCTTAGTTCTCCCCGACACCGGGGAGCTGTTTTTT.

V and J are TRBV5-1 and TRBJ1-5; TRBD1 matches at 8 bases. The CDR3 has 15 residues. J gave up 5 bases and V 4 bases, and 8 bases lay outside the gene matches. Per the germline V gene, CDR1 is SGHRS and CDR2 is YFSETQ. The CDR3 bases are TGCGCCAGCAGCCAAGAGACAGGGGTCGATCAGCCCCAGCATTTT. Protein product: CASSQETGVDQPQHF.

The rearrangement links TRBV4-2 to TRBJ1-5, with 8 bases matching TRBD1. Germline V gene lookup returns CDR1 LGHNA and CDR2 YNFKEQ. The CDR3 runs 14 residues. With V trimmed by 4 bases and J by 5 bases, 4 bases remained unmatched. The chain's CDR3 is CASSPTGEYQPQHF. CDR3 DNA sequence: TGTGCCAGCAGCCCGACAGGGGAGTATCAGCCCCAGCATTTT.

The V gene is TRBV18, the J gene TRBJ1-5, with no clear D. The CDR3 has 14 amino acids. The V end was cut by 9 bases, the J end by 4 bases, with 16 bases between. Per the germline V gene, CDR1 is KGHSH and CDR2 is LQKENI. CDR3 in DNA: TGTGCCAGTGCCCCCACGGAGGGAAATCAGCCCCAGCATTTT. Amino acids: CASAPTEGNQPQHF.

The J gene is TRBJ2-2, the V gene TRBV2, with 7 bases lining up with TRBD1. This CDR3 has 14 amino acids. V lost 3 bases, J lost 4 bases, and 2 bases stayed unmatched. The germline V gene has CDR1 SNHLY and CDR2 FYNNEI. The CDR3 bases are TGTGCCAGCAGTGAGACAGGGCGCACCGGGGAGCTGTTTTTT. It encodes CASSETGRTGELFF.

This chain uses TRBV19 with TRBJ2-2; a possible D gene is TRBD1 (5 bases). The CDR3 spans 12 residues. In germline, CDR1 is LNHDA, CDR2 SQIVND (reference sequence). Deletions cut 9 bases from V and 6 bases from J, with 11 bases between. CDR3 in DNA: TGTGCCAGCGAAGACAGCCCCGGGGAGCTGTTTTTT. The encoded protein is CASEDSPGELFF.

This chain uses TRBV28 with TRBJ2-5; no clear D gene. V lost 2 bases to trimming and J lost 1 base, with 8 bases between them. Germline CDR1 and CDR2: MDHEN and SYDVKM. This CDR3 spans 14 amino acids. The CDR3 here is CASSLQQTQETQYF. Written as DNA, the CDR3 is TGTGCCAGCAGTTTACAACAGACCCAAGAGACCCAGTACTTC.

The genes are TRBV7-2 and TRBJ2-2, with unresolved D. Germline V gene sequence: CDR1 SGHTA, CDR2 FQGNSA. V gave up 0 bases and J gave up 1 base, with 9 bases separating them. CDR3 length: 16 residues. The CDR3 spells CASSLASRRNTGELFF. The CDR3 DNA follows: TGTGCCAGCAGCTTAGCCTCGCGTCGGAACACCGGGGAGCTGTTTTTT.

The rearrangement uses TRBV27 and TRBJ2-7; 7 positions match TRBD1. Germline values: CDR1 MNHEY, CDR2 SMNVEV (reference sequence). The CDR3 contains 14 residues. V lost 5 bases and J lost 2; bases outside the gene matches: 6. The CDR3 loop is CASSPTGQPYEQYF. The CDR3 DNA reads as TGTGCCAGCAGTCCTACGGGACAGCCCTACGAGCAGTACTTC.

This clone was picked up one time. In nucleotides, the CDR3 is TGTGCCAGCAGGAGCTTGGGACAGAGCTATACTGAAGCTTTCTTT. Residues: CASRSLGQSYTEAFF. The chain links TRBV28 to TRBJ1-1; 7 bases agree with TRBD1. J was trimmed by 5 bases and V by 6 bases; bases with no gene match: 12. The CDR3 contains 15 residues. Germline values: CDR1 MDHEN, CDR2 SYDVKM.

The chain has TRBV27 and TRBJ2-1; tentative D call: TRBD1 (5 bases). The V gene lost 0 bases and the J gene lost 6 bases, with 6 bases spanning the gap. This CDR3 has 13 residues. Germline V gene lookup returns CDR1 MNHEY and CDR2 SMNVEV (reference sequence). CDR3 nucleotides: TGTGCCAGCAGTTTATCGGGGCGCAATGAGCAGTTCTTC. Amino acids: CASSLSGRNEQFF.

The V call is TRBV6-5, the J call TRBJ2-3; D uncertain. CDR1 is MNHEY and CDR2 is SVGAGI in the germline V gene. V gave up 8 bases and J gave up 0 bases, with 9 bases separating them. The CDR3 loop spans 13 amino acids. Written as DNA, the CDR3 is TGTGCCAGCCAAGAGTATAGCACAGATACGCAGTATTTT. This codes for CASQEYSTDTQYF.

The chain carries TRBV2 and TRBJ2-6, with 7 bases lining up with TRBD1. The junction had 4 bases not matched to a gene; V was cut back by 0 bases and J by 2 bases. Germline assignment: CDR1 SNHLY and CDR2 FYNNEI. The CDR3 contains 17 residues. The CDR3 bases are TGTGCCAGCAGTGAAGCAGGGGGCGCGGCTGGGGCCAACGTCCTGACTTTC. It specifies CASSEAGGAAGANVLTF.

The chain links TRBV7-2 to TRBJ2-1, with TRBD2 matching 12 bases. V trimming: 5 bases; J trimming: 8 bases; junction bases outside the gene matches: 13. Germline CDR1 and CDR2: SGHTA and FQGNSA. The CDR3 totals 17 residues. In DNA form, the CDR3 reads TGTGCCAGCAGCCAGCCCCTAGCGGGGGGGCCGTATTATGAGCAGTTCTTC. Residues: CASSQPLAGGPYYEQFF.

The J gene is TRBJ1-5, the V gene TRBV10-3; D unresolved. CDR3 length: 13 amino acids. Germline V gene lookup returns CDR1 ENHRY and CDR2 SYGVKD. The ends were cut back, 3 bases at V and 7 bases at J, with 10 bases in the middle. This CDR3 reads CAISESTGQPQHF. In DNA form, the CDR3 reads TGTGCCATCAGTGAATCGACGGGACAGCCCCAGCATTTT.

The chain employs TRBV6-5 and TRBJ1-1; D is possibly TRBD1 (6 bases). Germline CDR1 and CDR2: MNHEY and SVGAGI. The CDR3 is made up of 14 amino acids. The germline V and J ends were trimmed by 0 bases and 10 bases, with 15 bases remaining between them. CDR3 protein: CASSYSRQVRSAFF. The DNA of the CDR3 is TGTGCCAGCAGTTACTCCAGACAGGTTCGATCAGCTTTCTTT.

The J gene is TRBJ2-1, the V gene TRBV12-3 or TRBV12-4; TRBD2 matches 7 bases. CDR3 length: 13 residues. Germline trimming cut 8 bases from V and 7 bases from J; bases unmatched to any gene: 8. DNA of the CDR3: TGTGCCAGCTACCTAGGGGAGGGGAATGAGCAGTTCTTC. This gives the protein CASYLGEGNEQFF.

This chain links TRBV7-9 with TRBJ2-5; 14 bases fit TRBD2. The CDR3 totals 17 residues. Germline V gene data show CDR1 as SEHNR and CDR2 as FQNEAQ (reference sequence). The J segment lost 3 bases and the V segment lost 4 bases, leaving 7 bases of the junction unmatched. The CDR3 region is CASSSGTSGGPKETQYF. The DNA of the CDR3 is TGTGCCAGCAGCTCAGGGACTAGCGGGGGACCTAAAGAGACCCAGTACTTC.

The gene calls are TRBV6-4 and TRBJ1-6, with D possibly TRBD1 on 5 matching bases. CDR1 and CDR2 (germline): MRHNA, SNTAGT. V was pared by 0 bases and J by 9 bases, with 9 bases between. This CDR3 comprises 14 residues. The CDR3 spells CASSDSYGGSPLHF. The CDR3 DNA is TGTGCCAGCAGTGACTCTTACGGGGGTTCACCCCTCCACTTT.

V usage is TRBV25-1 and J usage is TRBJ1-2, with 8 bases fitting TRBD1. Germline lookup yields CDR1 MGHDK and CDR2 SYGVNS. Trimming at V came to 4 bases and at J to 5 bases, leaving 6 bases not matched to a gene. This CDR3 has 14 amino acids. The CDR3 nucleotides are TGTGCCAGCAGTGGTCAGACAGGGGCTTATGGCTACACCTTC. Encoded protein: CASSGQTGAYGYTF.

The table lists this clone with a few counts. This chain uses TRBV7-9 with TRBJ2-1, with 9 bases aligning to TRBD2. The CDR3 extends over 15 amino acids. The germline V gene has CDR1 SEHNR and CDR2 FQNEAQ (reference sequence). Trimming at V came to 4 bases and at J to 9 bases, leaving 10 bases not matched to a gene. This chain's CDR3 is CASSYSGGLVVEQFF. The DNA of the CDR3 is TGTGCCAGCAGCTACAGCGGGGGGTTGGTTGTTGAGCAGTTCTTC.

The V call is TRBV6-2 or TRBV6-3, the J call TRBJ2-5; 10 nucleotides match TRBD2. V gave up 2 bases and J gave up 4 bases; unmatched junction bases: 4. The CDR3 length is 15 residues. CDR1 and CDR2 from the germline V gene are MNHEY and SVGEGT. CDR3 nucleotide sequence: TGTGCCAGCAGTTACAGCGGGGGGGCCCTAGAGACCCAGTACTTC. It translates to CASSYSGGALETQYF.